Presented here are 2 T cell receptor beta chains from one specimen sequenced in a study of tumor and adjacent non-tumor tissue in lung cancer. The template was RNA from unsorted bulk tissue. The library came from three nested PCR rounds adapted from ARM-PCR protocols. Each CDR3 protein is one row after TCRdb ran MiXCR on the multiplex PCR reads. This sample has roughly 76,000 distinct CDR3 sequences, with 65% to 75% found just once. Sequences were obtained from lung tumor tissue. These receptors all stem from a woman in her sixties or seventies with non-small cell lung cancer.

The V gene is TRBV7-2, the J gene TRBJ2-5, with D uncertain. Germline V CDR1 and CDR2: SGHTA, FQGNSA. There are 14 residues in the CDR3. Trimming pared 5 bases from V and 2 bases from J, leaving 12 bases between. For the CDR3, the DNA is TGTGCCAGCAGCCTGGGGTTTCTGCAAGAGACCCAGTACTTC. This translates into CASSLGFLQETQYF.

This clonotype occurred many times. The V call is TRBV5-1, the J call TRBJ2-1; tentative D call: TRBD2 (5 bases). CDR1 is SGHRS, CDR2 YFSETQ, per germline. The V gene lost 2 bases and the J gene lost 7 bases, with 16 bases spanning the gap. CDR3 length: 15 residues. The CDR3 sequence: CASSLGGGGNNEQFF. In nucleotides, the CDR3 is TGCGCCAGCAGCTTAGGAGGAGGTGGGAATAATGAGCAGTTCTTC.